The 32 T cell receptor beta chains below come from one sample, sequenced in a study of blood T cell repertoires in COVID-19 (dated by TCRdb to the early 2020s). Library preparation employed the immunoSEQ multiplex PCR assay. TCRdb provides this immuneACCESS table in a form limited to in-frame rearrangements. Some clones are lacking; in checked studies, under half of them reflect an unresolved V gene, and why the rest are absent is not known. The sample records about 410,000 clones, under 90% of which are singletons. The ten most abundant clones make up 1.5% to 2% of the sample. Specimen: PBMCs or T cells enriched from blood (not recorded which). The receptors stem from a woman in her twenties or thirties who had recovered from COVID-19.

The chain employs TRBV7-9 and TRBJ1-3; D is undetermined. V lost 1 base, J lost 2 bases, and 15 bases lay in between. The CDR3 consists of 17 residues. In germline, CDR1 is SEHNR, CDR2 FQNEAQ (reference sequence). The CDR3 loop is CASSLVDTGKAGNTIYF. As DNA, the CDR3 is TGTGCCAGCAGCTTAGTAGACACCGGGAAAGCTGGAAACACCATATATTTT.

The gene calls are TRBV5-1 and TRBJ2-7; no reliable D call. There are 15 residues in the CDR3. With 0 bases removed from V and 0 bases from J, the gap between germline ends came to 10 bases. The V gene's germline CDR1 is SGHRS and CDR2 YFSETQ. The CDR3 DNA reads TGCGCCAGCAGCTTGGTCGGCGGATTCTCCTACGAGCAGTACTTC. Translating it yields CASSLVGGFSYEQYF.

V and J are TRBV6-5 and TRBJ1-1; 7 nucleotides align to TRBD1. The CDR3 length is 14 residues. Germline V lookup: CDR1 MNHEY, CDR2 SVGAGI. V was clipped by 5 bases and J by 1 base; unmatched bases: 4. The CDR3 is CASSTDRPNTEAFF. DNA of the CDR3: TGTGCCAGCAGTACGGACAGGCCGAACACTGAAGCTTTCTTT.

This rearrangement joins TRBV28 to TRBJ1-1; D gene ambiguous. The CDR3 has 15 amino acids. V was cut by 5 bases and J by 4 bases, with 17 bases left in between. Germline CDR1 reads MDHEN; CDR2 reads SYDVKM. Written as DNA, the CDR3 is TGTGCCAGCAGTCCCACCTGGGAGAAAGGCACTGAAGCTTTCTTT. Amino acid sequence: CASSPTWEKGTEAFF. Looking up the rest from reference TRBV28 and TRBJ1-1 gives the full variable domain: DVKVTQSSRYLVKRTGEKVFLECVQDMDHENMFWYRQDPGLGLRLIYFSYDVKMKEKGDIPEGYSVSREKKERFSLILESASTNQTSMYLCASSPTWEKGTEAFFGQGTRLTVV.

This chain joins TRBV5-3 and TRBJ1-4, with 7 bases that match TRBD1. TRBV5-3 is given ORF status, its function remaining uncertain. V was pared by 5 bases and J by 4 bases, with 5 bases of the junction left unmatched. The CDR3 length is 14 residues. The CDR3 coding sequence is TGTGCCAGAAGACCCGGGACAGTTAATGAAAAACTGTTTTTT. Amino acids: CARRPGTVNEKLFF.

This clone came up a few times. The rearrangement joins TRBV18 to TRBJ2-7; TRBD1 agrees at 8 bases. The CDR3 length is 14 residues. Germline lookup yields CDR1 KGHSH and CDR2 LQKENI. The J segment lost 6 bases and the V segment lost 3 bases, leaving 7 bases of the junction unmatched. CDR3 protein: CASSPDRVVSEQYF. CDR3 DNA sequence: TGTGCCAGCTCACCGGACAGGGTCGTGTCCGAGCAGTACTTC.

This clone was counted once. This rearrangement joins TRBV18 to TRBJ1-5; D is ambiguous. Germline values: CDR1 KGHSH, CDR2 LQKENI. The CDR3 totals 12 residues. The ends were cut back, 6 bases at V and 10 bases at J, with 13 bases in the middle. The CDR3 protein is CASSSSGEPQHF. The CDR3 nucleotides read TGTGCCAGCTCCTCTAGCGGGGAACCCCAGCATTTT.

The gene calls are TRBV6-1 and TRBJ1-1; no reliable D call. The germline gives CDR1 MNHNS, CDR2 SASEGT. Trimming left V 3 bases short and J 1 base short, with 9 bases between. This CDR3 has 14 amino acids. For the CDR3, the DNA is TGTGCCAGCAGTGATCCTTCAGAGAACACTGAAGCTTTCTTT. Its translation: CASSDPSENTEAFF.

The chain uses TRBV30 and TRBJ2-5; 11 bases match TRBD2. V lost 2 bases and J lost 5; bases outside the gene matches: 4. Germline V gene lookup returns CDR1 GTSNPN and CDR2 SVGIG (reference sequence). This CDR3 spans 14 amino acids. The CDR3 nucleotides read TGTGCCTGGAGTATAGGACTAGCGGGCGAGACCCAGTACTTC. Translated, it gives CAWSIGLAGETQYF.

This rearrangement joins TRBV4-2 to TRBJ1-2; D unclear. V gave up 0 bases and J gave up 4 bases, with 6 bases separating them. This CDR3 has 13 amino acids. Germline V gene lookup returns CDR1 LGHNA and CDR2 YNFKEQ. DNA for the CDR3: TGTGCCAGCAGCCAAGAATCCCTCTATGGCTACACCTTC. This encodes CASSQESLYGYTF.

CDR3: CALRRGKSTGELFF. The CDR3 DNA is TGTGCCTTAAGGCGAGGGAAGTCCACCGGGGAGCTGTTTTTT. V is TRBV28 and J is TRBJ2-2; perhaps TRBD2 as D (5 bases). With 11 bases removed from V and 4 bases from J, the gap between germline ends came to 17 bases. Per the germline V gene, CDR1 is MDHEN and CDR2 is SYDVKM. The CDR3 covers 14 residues.

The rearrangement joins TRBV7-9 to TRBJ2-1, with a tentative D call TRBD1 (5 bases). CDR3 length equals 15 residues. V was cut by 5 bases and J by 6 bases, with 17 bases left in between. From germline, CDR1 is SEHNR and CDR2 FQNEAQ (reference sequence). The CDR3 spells CASSPLGPQTNEQFF. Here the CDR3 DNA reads TGTGCCAGCAGCCCTCTGGGGCCCCAGACCAATGAGCAGTTCTTC.

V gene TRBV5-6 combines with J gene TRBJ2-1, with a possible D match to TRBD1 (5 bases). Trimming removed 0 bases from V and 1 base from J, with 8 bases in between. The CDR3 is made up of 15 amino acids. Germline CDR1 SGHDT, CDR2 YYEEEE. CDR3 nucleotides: TGTGCCAGCAGCTTGGTTAGGGGATCCTACAATGAGCAGTTCTTC. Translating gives CASSLVRGSYNEQFF.

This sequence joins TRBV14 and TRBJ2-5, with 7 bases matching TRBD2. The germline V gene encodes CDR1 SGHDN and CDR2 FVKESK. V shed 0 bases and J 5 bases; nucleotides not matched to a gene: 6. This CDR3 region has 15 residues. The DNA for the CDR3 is TGTGCCAGCAGCCAAGATGGGAGGGAGTTGGAGACCCAGTACTTC. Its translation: CASSQDGRELETQYF.

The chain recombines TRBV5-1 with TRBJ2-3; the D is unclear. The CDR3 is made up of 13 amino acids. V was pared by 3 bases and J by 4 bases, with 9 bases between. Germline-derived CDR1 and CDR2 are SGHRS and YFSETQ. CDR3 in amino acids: CASSSYSADTQYF. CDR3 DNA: TGCGCCAGCAGCTCCTACTCGGCAGATACGCAGTATTTT.

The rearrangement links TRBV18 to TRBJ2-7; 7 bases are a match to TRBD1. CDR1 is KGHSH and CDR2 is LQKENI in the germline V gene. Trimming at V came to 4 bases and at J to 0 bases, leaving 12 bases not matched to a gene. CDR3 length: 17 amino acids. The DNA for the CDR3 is TGTGCCAGCTCACGACAGGGTTTGGTCCAGAGCTCCTACGAGCAGTACTTC. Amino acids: CASSRQGLVQSSYEQYF.

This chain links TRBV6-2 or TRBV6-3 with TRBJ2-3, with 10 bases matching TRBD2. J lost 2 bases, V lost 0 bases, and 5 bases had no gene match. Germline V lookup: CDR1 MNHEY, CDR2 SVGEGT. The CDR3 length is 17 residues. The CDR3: CASSYSLAGDFTDTQYF. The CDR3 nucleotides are TGTGCCAGCAGTTACTCTCTAGCGGGGGACTTCACAGATACGCAGTATTTT.

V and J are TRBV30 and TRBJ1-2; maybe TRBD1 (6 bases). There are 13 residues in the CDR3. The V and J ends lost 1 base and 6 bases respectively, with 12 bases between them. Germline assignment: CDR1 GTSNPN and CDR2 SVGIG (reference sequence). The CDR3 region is CAWSETGLNGYTF. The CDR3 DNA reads TGTGCCTGGAGTGAGACAGGTCTTAATGGCTACACCTTC.

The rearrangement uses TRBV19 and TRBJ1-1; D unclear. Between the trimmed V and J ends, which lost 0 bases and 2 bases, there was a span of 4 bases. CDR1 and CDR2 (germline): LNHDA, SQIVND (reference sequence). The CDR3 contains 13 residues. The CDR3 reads CASSIELNTEAFF. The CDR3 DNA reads TGTGCCAGTAGTATAGAACTTAACACTGAAGCTTTCTTT. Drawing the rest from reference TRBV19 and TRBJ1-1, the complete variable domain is DGGITQSPKYLFRKEGQNVTLSCEQNLNHDAMYWYRQDPGQGLRLIYYSQIVNDFQKGDIAEGYSVSREKKESFPLTVTSAQKNPTAFYLCASSIELNTEAFFGQGTRLTVV.

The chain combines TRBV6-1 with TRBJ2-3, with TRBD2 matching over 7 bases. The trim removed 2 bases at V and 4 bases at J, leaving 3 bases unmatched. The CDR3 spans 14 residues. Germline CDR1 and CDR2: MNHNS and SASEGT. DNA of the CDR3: TGTGCCAGCAGTGAATGGCGGGAGCCAGATACGCAGTATTTT. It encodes CASSEWREPDTQYF.

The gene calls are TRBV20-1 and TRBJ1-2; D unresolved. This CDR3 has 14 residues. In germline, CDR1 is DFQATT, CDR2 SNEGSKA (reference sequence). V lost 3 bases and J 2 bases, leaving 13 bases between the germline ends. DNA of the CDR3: TGCAGTGCTAGTCCGTCGGGAGTAAACTATGGCTACACCTTC. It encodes CSASPSGVNYGYTF.

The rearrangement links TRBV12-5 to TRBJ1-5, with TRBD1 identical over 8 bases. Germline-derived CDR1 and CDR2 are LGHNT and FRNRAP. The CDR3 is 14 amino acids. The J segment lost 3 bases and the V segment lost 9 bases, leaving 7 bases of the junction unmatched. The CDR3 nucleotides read TGTGCTAGCGGACAGGGTAAACCCAATCAGCCCCAGCATTTT. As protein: CASGQGKPNQPQHF.

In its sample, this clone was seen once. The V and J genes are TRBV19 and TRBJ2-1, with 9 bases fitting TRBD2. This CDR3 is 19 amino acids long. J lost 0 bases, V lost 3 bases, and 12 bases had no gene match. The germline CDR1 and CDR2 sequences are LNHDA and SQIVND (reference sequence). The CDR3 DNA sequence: TGTGCCAGTAGTATCGGACTGCGCGGGGGGGAGAGCTCCTACAATGAGCAGTTCTTC. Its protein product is CASSIGLRGGESSYNEQFF.

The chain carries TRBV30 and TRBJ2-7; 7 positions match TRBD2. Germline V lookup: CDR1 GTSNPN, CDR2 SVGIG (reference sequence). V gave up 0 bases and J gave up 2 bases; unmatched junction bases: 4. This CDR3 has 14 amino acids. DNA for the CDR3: TGTGCCTGGAGTGTAGTGGCGGGAGCCTACGAGCAGTACTTC. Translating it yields CAWSVVAGAYEQYF.

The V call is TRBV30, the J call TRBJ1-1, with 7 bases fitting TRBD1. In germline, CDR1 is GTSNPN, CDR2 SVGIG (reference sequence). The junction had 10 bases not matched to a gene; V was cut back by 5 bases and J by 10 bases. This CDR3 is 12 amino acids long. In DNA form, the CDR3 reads TGTGCCTGGGAAGACAGGGAGTCAGGAGCTTTCTTT. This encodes CAWEDRESGAFF.

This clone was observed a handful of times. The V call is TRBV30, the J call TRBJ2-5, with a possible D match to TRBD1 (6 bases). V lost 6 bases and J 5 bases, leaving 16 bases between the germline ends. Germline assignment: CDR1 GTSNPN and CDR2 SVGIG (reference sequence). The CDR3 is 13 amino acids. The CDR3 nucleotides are TGTGCCTGTCTCAGCAGGGGTAGGGAGACCCAGTACTTC. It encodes CACLSRGRETQYF.

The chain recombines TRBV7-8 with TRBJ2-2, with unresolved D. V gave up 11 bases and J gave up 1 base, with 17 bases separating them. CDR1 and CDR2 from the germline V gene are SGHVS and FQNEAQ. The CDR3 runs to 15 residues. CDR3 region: CASKVFEVNTGELFF. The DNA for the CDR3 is TGTGCCTCCAAGGTGTTTGAGGTGAACACCGGGGAGCTGTTTTTT.

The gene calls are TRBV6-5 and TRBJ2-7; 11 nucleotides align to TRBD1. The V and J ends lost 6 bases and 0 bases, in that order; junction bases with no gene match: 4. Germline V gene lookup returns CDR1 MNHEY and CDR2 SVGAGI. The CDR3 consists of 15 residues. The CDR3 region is CASRPGTGGSYEQYF. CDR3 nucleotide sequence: TGTGCCAGCAGACCCGGGACAGGGGGCTCCTACGAGCAGTACTTC.

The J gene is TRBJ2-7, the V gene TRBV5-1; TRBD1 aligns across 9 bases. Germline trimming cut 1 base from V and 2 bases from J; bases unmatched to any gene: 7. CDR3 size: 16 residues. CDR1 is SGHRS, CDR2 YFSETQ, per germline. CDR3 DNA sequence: TGCGCCAGCAGCTTGCGTACAGGGGGCTTTCCCTACGAGCAGTACTTC. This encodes CASSLRTGGFPYEQYF.

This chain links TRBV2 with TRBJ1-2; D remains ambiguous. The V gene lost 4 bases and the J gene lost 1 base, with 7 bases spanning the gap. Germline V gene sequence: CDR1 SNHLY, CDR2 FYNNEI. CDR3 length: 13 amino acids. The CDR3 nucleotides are TGTGCCAGCAGTGGGACTTTTAACTATGGCTACACCTTC. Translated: CASSGTFNYGYTF.

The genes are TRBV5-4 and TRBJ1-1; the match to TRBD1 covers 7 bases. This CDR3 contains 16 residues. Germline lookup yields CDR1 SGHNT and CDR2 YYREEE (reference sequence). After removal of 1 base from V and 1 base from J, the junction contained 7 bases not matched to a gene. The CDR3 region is CASSLSGTARNTEAFF. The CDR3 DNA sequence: TGTGCCAGCAGCTTGTCGGGGACAGCCAGGAACACTGAAGCTTTCTTT.

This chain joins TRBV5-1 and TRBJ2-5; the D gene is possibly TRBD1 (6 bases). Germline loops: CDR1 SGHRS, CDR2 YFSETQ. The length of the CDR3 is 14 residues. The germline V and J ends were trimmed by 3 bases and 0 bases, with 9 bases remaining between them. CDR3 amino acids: CASSSGTHQETQYF. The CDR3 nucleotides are TGCGCCAGCAGCTCGGGGACACACCAAGAGACCCAGTACTTC. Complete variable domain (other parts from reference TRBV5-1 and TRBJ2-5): KAGVTQTPRYLIKTRGQQVTLSCSPISGHRSVSWYQQTPGQGLQFLFEYFSETQRNKGNFPGRFSGRQFSNSRSEMNVSTLELGDSALYLCASSSGTHQETQYFGPGTRLLVL.